Listed here are 6 T cell receptor beta chains from one sample, sequenced in a study of technical replicates of blood from a handful of donors. Some clones are missing from TCRdb's copy, which holds only in-frame ones; the method was immunoSEQ multiplex PCR. The data show 75,000 to 95,000 clones, with about 93% seen just once and approximately 0.3% held by the top ten. Sequencing was done on a sample of T cells isolated from PBMCs. The receptors stem from a human donor in good health.

This chain connects TRBV5-1 to TRBJ2-1; 7 bases agree with TRBD1. The CDR3 runs 15 residues. Germline V gene data show CDR1 as SGHRS and CDR2 as YFSETQ. V shed 0 bases, J shed 7 bases, and the junction held 7 bases outside the gene matches. The CDR3 sequence is CASSLAKGAGNEQFF. CDR3 in DNA: TGCGCCAGCAGCTTGGCCAAGGGGGCCGGTAATGAGCAGTTCTTC.

This rearrangement joins TRBV7-8 to TRBJ1-3; 9 bases map to TRBD1. J gave up 3 bases and V 1 base, and 1 base lay outside the gene matches. This CDR3 contains 15 residues. Germline loops: CDR1 SGHVS, CDR2 FQNEAQ. The CDR3 reads CASSLVDRGGNTIYF. In nucleotides, the CDR3 is TGTGCCAGCAGCTTAGTGGACAGGGGTGGAAACACCATATATTTT.

V is TRBV6-6 and J is TRBJ1-1; D is perhaps TRBD1 (6 bases). V lost 6 bases and J lost 7, with 9 bases in between. This CDR3 is 11 amino acids long. Per germline, CDR1 MNHNY and CDR2 SVGAGI (reference sequence). As DNA, the CDR3 is TGTGCCAGCAGACAGGGCATTGAAGCTTTCTTT. Amino acid sequence: CASRQGIEAFF.

This chain joins TRBV6-1 and TRBJ1-6; D unclear. The germline V and J ends were trimmed by 2 bases and 3 bases, with 8 bases remaining between them. This CDR3 is 15 amino acids long. Germline V gene lookup returns CDR1 MNHNS and CDR2 SASEGT. Here the CDR3 DNA reads TGTGCCAGCAGTGAACATGGTAGCTATAATTCACCCCTCCACTTT. Translation gives CASSEHGSYNSPLHF.

The CDR3 nucleotides are TGTGCCAGCAGTGAATCCCAGGGCTCCCAGGGCTACGAGCAGTACTTC. It codes for CASSESQGSQGYEQYF. The chain carries TRBV2 and TRBJ2-7, with D perhaps matching TRBD1 (5 bases). The V end lost 2 bases, the J end lost 3 bases, and 17 bases lay between the germline ends. The CDR3 consists of 16 residues. Germline V lookup: CDR1 SNHLY, CDR2 FYNNEI.

The CDR3 nucleotides read TGTGCCAGCAGCTTCATAGCGGGAGTCACAGATACGCAGTATTTT. It is translated as CASSFIAGVTDTQYF. This sequence joins TRBV7-2 and TRBJ2-3; 9 nucleotides line up with TRBD2. J gave up 2 bases and V 3 bases, and 3 bases lay outside the gene matches. CDR1 is SGHTA and CDR2 is FQGNSA in the germline V gene. The CDR3 has 15 amino acids.